Following are 12 T cell receptor beta chains from one sample sequenced in a study of radiotherapy plus CTLA-4 blockade in lung cancer. Some clones are missing from TCRdb's copy, which holds only in-frame ones; the method was immunoSEQ multiplex PCR. The sample records approximately 57,000 clones, 70% to 85% being singletons. The source material was peripheral blood, sampled from a patient treated with radiotherapy plus ipilimumab. Source of these receptors: a human donor with non-small cell lung cancer whose response to radiotherapy plus ipilimumab could not be evaluated.

This clone was observed a handful of times. The chain links TRBV4-3 to TRBJ1-3, with 7 positions matching TRBD1. With 1 base clipped from V and 2 bases from J, the junction kept 5 bases outside the gene matches. CDR1 is LGHNA and CDR2 is YSLEER in the germline V gene. CDR3 size: 16 residues. The CDR3 loop is CASSQAATGTGNTIYF. CDR3 bases: TGCGCCAGCAGCCAAGCCGCGACAGGGACTGGAAACACCATATATTTT.

This clone was observed once. The chain employs TRBV25-1 and TRBJ2-1; 7 bases agree with TRBD2. Unmatched junction bases numbered 5, after V lost 4 bases and J lost 8 bases. The length of the CDR3 is 13 residues. Germline V lookup: CDR1 MGHDK, CDR2 SYGVNS. DNA of the CDR3: TGTGCCAGCAGTGGTCTAGGGAGGGATGAGCAGTTCTTC. It codes for CASSGLGRDEQFF.

The V and J genes are TRBV15 and TRBJ2-7; 9 bases fit TRBD1. The germline V gene has CDR1 LNHNV and CDR2 YYDKDF (reference sequence). The CDR3 is 16 amino acids. V lost 1 base and J lost 6; bases outside the gene matches: 10. DNA for the CDR3: TGTGCCACCAGCAGAGCAACGAAGGGACAGGGAATCGAGCAGTACTTC. It is translated as CATSRATKGQGIEQYF. Based on the CDR3 plus reference TRBV15 and TRBJ2-7, the full variable domain is DAMVIQNPRYQVTQFGKPVTLSCSQTLNHNVMYWYQQKSSQAPKLLFHYYDKDFNNEADTPDNFQSRRPNTSFCFLDIRSPGLGDTAMYLCATSRATKGQGIEQYFGPGTRLTVT.

This chain joins TRBV6-1 and TRBJ1-2; no clear D gene. The V gene lost 4 bases and the J gene lost 4 bases, with 10 bases spanning the gap. In germline, CDR1 is MNHNS, CDR2 SASEGT. The CDR3 spans 13 residues. CDR3 nucleotide sequence: TGTGCCAGCAGTGCCGACAACACCTATGGCTACACCTTC. It codes for CASSADNTYGYTF.

The chain has TRBV19 and TRBJ2-3, with 7 bases fitting TRBD2. This CDR3 contains 14 residues. Losses at the gene ends were 5 bases for V and 0 bases for J; bases not matched to a gene: 2. Per germline, CDR1 LNHDA and CDR2 SQIVND (reference sequence). DNA for the CDR3: TGTGCCAGTAGTGTGGGGGGGAGCACAGATACGCAGTATTTT. Its protein product is CASSVGGSTDTQYF.

The chain combines TRBV7-8 with TRBJ1-5; TRBD1 might be the D (5 bases). CDR3 size: 15 residues. Trimming took off 1 base at V and 0 bases at J, with 7 bases between the two ends. Germline V gene data show CDR1 as SGHVS and CDR2 as FQNEAQ. Here the CDR3 DNA reads TGTGCCAGCAGCTTAGAGGGGAATAGCAATCAGCCCCAGCATTTT. Its protein product is CASSLEGNSNQPQHF.

The chain is built from TRBV5-1 and TRBJ1-6; D may be TRBD1 (6 bases). Germline lookup yields CDR1 SGHRS and CDR2 YFSETQ. The CDR3 is 14 residues long. The V gene lost 3 bases and the J gene lost 9 bases, with 13 bases spanning the gap. CDR3 coding DNA: TGCGCCAGCAGCTCGACGGACAGCCTTTCACCCCTCCACTTT. Its protein is CASSSTDSLSPLHF.

The chain joins TRBV28 to TRBJ2-3; 11 bases agree with TRBD1. Germline V gene data show CDR1 as MDHEN and CDR2 as SYDVKM. The CDR3 loop spans 17 amino acids. The V segment lost 8 bases and the J segment 1 base; nucleotides outside the gene matches: 11. Here the CDR3 reads CASGGQGGAVRTDTQYF. CDR3 nucleotide sequence: TGTGCCAGCGGGGGACAGGGGGGCGCGGTCCGCACAGATACGCAGTATTTT.

V usage is TRBV5-1 and J usage is TRBJ1-2; possible D gene TRBD1, 5 bases. From germline, CDR1 is SGHRS and CDR2 YFSETQ. Between the trimmed V and J ends, which lost 0 bases and 6 bases, there was a span of 15 bases. The CDR3 totals 15 residues. CDR3: CASSLELQGFNGYTF. The CDR3 DNA reads as TGCGCCAGCAGCTTGGAGCTCCAGGGTTTCAATGGCTACACCTTC.

This clone has a handful of counts. The rearrangement joins TRBV4-3 to TRBJ2-7; a weak D match, TRBD2 (6 bases). Germline-derived CDR1 and CDR2 are LGHNA and YSLEER. Trimming removed 2 bases at V and 4 bases at J, with 12 bases between. This CDR3 has 14 amino acids. The CDR3 reads CASSQLTEGYEQYF. The CDR3 DNA reads as TGCGCCAGCAGCCAATTGACGGAGGGTTACGAGCAGTACTTC.

The chain is built from TRBV10-1 and TRBJ2-1, with 7 bases that match TRBD2. The CDR3 has 15 residues. The trim removed 3 bases at V and 0 bases at J, leaving 2 bases unmatched. The germline gives CDR1 WNHNN, CDR2 SYGVQD (reference sequence). The DNA for the CDR3 is TGCGCCAGCAGTGACAAGCGGGACTCCTACAATGAGCAGTTCTTC. Translated, it gives CASSDKRDSYNEQFF.

This clone is medium-sized within its sample. The chain uses TRBV4-3 and TRBJ2-3, with 14 bases aligning to TRBD2. Germline CDR1 LGHNA, CDR2 YSLEER. There are 18 residues in the CDR3. V was pared by 1 base and J by 2 bases, with 5 bases of the junction left unmatched. This CDR3 is CASSQGTSGGTYTDTQYF. The CDR3 DNA sequence: TGCGCCAGCAGCCAAGGGACTAGCGGGGGGACCTACACAGATACGCAGTATTTT.